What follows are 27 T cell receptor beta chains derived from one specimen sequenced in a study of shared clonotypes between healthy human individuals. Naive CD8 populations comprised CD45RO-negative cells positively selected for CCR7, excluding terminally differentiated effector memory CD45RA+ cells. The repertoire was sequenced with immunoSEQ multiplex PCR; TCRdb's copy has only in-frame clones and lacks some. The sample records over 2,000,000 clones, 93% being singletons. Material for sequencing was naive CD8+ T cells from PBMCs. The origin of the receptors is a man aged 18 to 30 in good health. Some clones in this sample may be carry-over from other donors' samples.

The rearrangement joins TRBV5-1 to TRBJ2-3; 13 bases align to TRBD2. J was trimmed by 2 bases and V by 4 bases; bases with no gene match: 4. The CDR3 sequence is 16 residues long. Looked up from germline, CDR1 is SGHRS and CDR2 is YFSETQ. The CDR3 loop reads CASSTGLAGFTDTQYF. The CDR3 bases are TGCGCCAGCAGCACGGGACTAGCGGGATTCACAGATACGCAGTATTTT.

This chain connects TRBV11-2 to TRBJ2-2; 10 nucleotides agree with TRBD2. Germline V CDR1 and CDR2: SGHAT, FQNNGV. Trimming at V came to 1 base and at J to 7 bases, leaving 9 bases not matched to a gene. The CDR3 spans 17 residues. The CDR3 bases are TGTGCCAGCAGCTTAGGCCTTAGGACTAGCGGTCACGGGGAGCTGTTTTTT. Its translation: CASSLGLRTSGHGELFF.

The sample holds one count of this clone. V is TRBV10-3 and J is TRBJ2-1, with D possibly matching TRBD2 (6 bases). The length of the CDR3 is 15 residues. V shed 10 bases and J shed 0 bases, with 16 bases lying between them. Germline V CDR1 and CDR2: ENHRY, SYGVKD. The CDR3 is CASTSSGFSYNEQFF. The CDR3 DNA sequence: TGTGCCAGCACATCAAGCGGGTTCTCCTACAATGAGCAGTTCTTC.

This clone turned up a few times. CDR3 DNA: TGCAGCGTTGACGCCACTGAAGCTTTCTTT. Its translation: CSVDATEAFF. V gene TRBV29-1 combines with J gene TRBJ1-1; D ambiguous. Germline V lookup: CDR1 SQVTM, CDR2 ANQGSEA. V was pared by 3 bases and J by 4 bases, with 3 bases between. This CDR3 comprises 10 residues.

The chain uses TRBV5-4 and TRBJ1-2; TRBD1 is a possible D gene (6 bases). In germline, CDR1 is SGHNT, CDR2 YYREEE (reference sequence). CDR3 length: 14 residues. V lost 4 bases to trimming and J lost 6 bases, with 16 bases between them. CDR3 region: CASSIQGGGDGYTF. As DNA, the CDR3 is TGTGCCAGCAGCATACAAGGGGGAGGCGATGGCTACACCTTC.

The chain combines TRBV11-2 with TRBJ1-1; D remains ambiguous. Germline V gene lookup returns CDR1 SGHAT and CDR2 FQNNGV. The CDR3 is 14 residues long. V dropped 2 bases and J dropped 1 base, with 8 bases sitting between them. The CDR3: CASSLYLPNTEAFF. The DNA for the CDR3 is TGTGCCAGCAGCTTATATCTCCCGAACACTGAAGCTTTCTTT.

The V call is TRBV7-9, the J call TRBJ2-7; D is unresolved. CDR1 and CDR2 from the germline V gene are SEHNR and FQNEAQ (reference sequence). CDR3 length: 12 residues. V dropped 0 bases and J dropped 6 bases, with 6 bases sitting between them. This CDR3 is CASSLAISEQYF. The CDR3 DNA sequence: TGTGCCAGCAGCTTAGCGATCAGCGAGCAGTACTTC.

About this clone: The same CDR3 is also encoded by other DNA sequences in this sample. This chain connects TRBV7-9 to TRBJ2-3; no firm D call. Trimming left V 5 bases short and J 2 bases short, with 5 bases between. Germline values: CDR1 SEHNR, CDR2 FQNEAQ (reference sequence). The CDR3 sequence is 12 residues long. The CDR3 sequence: CASSPNTDTQYF. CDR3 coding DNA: TGTGCCAGCAGCCCAAACACAGATACGCAGTATTTT. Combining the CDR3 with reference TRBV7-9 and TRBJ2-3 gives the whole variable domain DTGVSQNPRHKITKRGQNVTFRCDPISEHNRLYWYRQTLGQGPEFLTYFQNEAQLEKSRLLSDRFSAERPKGSFSTLEIQRTEQGDSAMYLCASSPNTDTQYFGPGTRLTVL.

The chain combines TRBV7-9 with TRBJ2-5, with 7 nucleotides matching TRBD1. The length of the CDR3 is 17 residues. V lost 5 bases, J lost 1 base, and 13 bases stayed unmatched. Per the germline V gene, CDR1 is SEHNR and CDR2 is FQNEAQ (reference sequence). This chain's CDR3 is CASSPQEGANPQETQYF. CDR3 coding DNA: TGTGCCAGCAGCCCCCAAGAGGGGGCCAACCCCCAAGAGACCCAGTACTTC.

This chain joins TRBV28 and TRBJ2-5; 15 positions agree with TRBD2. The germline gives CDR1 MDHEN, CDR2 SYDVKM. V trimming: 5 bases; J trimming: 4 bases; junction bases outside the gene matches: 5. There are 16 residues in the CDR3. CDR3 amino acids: CASSNGLAGGLETQYF. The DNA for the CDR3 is TGTGCCAGCAGTAATGGACTAGCGGGAGGGTTAGAGACCCAGTACTTC.

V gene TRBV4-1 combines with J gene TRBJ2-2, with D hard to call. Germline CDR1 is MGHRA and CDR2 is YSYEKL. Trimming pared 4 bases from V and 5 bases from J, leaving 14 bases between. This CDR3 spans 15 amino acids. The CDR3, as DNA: TGCGCCAGCAGCCCTACGTTGGCAGTGACCGGGGAGCTGTTTTTT. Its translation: CASSPTLAVTGELFF.

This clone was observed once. CDR3 region: CASSLGLLAYVNNEQFF. In nucleotides, the CDR3 is TGTGCCAGCAGCTTAGGCCTACTAGCCTACGTAAACAATGAGCAGTTCTTC. This sequence joins TRBV11-2 and TRBJ2-1; possible D gene TRBD2, 6 bases. V was shortened by 1 base and J by 5 bases, with 18 bases between the two germline ends. This CDR3 contains 17 residues. Per germline, CDR1 SGHAT and CDR2 FQNNGV. The variable domain in full, completed from reference TRBV11-2 and TRBJ2-1, reads EAGVAQSPRYKIIEKRQSVAFWCNPISGHATLYWYQQILGQGPKLLIQFQNNGVVDDSQLPKDRFSAERLKGVDSTLKIQPAKLEDSAVYLCASSLGLLAYVNNEQFFGPGTRLTVL.

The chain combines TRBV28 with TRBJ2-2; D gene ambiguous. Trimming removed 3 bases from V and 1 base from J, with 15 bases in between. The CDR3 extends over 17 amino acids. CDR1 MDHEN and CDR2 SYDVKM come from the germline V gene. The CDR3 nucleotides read TGTGCCAGCAGTTTCTCCGAACCGAAACTGAACACCGGGGAGCTGTTTTTT. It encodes CASSFSEPKLNTGELFF.

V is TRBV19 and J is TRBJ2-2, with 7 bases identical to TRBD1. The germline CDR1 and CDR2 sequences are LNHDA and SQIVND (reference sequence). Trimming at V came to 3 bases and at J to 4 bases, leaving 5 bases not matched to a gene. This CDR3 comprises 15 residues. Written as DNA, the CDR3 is TGTGCCAGTAGTATCCGACAGGGAGTCACCGGGGAGCTGTTTTTT. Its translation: CASSIRQGVTGELFF.

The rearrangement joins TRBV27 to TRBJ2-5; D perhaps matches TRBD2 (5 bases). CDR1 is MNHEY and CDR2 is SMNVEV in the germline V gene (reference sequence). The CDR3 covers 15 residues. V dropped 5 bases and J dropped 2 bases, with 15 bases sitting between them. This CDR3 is CASSKTRTSQETQYF. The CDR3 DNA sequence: TGTGCCAGCAGTAAAACTAGGACCAGTCAAGAGACCCAGTACTTC.

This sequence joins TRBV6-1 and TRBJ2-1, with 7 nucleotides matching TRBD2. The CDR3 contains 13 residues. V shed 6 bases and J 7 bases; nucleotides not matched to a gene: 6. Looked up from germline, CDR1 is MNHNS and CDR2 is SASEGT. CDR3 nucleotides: TGTGCCAGCAGGTGGGGGGGAATGAATGAGCAGTTCTTC. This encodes CASRWGGMNEQFF.

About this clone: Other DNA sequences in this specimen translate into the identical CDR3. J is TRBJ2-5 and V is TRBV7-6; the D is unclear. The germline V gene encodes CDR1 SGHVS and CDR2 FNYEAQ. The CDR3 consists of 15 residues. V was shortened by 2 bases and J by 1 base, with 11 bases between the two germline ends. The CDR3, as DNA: TGTGCCAGCAGCTTAACTTCTCGACCCCAAGAGACCCAGTACTTC. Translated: CASSLTSRPQETQYF.

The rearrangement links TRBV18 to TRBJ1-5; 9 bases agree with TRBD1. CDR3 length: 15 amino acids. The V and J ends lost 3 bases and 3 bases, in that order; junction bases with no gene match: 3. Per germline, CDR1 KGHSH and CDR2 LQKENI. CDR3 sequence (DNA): TGTGCCAGCTCACCTAGGGACAGGGACAATCAGCCCCAGCATTTT. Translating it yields CASSPRDRDNQPQHF.

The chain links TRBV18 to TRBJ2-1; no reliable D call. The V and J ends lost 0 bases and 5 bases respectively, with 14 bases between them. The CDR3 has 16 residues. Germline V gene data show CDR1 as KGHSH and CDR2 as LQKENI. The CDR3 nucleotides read TGTGCCAGCTCACCACCCGGTTTTGGCAGTAACAATGAGCAGTTCTTC. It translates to CASSPPGFGSNNEQFF.

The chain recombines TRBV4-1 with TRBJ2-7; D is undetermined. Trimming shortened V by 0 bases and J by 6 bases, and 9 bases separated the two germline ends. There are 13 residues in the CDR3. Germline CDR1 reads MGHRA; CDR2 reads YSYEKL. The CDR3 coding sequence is TGCGCCAGCAGCCAAGATGGAGAATCCGAGCAGTACTTC. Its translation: CASSQDGESEQYF.

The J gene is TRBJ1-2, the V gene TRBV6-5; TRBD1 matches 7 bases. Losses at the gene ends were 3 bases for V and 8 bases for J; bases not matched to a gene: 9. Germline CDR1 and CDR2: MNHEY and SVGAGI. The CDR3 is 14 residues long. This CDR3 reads CASSYKGGAGGYTF. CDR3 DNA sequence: TGTGCCAGCAGTTATAAAGGGGGCGCGGGAGGCTACACCTTC.

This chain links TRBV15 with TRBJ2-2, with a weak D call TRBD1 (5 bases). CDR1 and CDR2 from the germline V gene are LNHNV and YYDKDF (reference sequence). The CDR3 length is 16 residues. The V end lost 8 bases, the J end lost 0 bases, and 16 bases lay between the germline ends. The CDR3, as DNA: TGTGCCACCCAGGGTTGGCGCAATACGAACACCGGGGAGCTGTTTTTT. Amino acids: CATQGWRNTNTGELFF. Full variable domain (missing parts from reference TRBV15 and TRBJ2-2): DAMVIQNPRYQVTQFGKPVTLSCSQTLNHNVMYWYQQKSSQAPKLLFHYYDKDFNNEADTPDNFQSRRPNTSFCFLDIRSPGLGDTAMYLCATQGWRNTNTGELFFGEGSRLTVL.

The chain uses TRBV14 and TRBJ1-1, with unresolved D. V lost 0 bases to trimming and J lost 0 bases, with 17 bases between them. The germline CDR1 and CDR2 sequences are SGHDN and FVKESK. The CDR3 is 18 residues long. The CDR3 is CASSQDLAGESMNTEAFF. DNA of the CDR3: TGTGCCAGCAGCCAAGATCTGGCTGGGGAGTCGATGAACACTGAAGCTTTCTTT.

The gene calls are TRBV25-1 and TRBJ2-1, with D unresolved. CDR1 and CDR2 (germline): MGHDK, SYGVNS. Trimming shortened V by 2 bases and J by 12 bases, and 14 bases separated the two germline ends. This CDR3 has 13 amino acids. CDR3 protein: CASSEPGVVPQFF. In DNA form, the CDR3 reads TGTGCCAGCAGTGAACCCGGTGTGGTCCCGCAGTTCTTC.

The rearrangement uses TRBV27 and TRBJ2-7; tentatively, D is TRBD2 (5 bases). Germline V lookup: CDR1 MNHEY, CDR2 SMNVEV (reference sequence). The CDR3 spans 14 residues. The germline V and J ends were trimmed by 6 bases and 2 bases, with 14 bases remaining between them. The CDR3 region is CASRGVSPTYEQYF. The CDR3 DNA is TGTGCCAGCAGGGGAGTATCCCCCACCTACGAGCAGTACTTC.

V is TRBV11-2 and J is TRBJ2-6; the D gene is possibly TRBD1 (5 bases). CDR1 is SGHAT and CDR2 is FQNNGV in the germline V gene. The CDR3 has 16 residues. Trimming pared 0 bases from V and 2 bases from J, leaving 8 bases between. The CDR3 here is CASSLEGPAGANVLTF. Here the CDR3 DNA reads TGTGCCAGCAGCTTAGAGGGGCCAGCTGGGGCCAACGTCCTGACTTTC.

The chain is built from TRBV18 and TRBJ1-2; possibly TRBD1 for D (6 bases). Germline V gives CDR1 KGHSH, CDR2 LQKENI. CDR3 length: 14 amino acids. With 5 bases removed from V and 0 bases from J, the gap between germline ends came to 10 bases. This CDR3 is CASSEGQSNYGYTF. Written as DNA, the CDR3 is TGTGCCAGCTCAGAAGGACAGTCTAACTATGGCTACACCTTC.